This T cell receptor (beta chain) comes out of a study of T-cell memory formation after mild COVID-19. From the 5' RACE reads, TCRdb called clonotypes with MiXCR, one entry per CDR3 protein. The data hold 150,000 to 200,000 distinct CDR3 sequences, with roughly a third observed a single time. The clonotype comes from an adult woman who had mild COVID-19 (a few samples of this study predate the infection). Cell type and time point are not known. The sequencing sample was made of PBMCs or a T cell subset sorted from them (not recorded which).

CDR3 coding DNA: TGTGCCAGCAGCTTAGACCGGGGGACGTTGGGTGGCGAGCAGTACTTC. It yields the protein CASSLDRGTLGGEQYF. V and J are TRBV7-2 and TRBJ2-7; D is perhaps TRBD2 (6 bases). The CDR3 is 16 amino acids. CDR1 and CDR2 from the germline V gene are SGHTA and FQGNSA. Trimming stripped 1 base from V and 6 bases from J, with 19 bases between.